This T cell receptor beta chain was captured in a study of cytomegalovirus exposure and HLA in healthy donors. Trimming removed 4 bases at V and 9 bases at J, with 13 bases between. Germline CDR1 and CDR2: MNHNS and SASEGT. The CDR3 is 14 amino acids. Findings of the study overall: Apart from CMV serostatus, no immune exposure information was available. In a later analysis, the majority of CMV-associated beta chains seemingly showed HLA restriction. Later analysis showed TCR association rates varying by HLA locus, highest for DRB1 and lowest for HLA-C. Further analysis, carried out later, found HLA-associated TCR beta chains more clonally expanded than equally common other chains.

The PCR made use of 60 Vbeta and 13 Jbeta primers. The protocol was immunoSEQ multiplex PCR, while the TCRdb copy is restricted to in-frame clones and leaves out a portion. In the table there are 150,000 or so clones, about 70% of which are singletons. Details on this clone: Its antigen is undetermined.

This chain connects TRBV6-1 to TRBJ1-6; D possibly corresponds to TRBD1 (5 bases). The clonotype comes from a man aged 18-30 years in good health and CMV-seronegative. Source material: PBMCs. The CDR3: CASSVRGSLSPLHF. CDR3 sequence (DNA): TGTGCCAGCAGTGTGCGGGGCTCTCTTTCACCCCTCCACTTT.